One sample yielded the 28 T cell receptor beta chains listed below, sequenced in a study of T cells after yellow fever vaccination. TCRdb fed the 5' RACE reads into MiXCR, producing one record per CDR3 protein. Of over 150,000 distinct CDR3 sequences listed, 6.5% to 8.5% are singletons. Sample: CD4+ T cells sorted from PBMCs, taken 4 to 6 days after the first yellow fever vaccination. These receptors were taken from a man younger than 35 who received the YFV17D yellow fever vaccine.

A few counts support this clonotype. The genes are TRBV4-3 and TRBJ2-5; the match to TRBD1 covers 11 bases. The CDR3 sequence is 17 residues long. J lost 4 bases, V lost 1 base, and 8 bases had no gene match. Germline V gene lookup returns CDR1 LGHNA and CDR2 YSLEER. This CDR3 reads CASSQVWGTGGRETQYF. DNA for the CDR3: TGCGCCAGCAGCCAAGTATGGGGGACAGGGGGTCGAGAGACCCAGTACTTC.

This clonotype was counted ten times or more. J is TRBJ2-5 and V is TRBV5-1; possibly TRBD1 or TRBD2 for D (5 bases each). Germline-derived CDR1 and CDR2 are SGHRS and YFSETQ. V dropped 4 bases and J dropped 5 bases, with 21 bases sitting between them. The CDR3 has 16 residues. The CDR3 nucleotides read TGCGCCAGCAGCCTCCTGGGGACGGCCCATGGGGAGACCCAGTACTTC. Protein sequence: CASSLLGTAHGETQYF.

There are many counts of this clonotype. The chain has TRBV7-6 and TRBJ2-7; no firm D call. The CDR3 runs 14 residues. With 5 bases removed from V and 3 bases from J, the gap between germline ends came to 14 bases. Germline CDR1 reads SGHVS; CDR2 reads FNYEAQ. DNA of the CDR3: TGTGCCAGCAGCCCCCGACGCCCCATCTACGAGCAGTACGTC. Protein product: CASSPRRPIYEQYV.

The chain is built from TRBV5-1 and TRBJ2-7; D is undetermined. The CDR3 sequence is 13 residues long. V lost 1 base to trimming and J lost 3 bases, with 8 bases between them. The germline V gene has CDR1 SGHRS and CDR2 YFSETQ. This CDR3 is CASSLQVGYEQYF. DNA for the CDR3: TGCGCCAGCAGCTTGCAGGTCGGCTACGAGCAGTACTTC.

This clonotype occurred many times. The rearrangement joins TRBV4-1 to TRBJ1-3; D call uncertain. This CDR3 has 15 amino acids. The germline gives CDR1 MGHRA, CDR2 YSYEKL. V was trimmed by 0 bases and J by 2 bases, leaving 8 bases between them. The CDR3 nucleotides read TGCGCCAGCAGCCAAGATTCCTTCCCTGGAAACACCATATATTTT. This translates into CASSQDSFPGNTIYF.

There are a few counts of this clonotype. The chain joins TRBV11-2 to TRBJ1-2; D ambiguous. Germline CDR1 reads SGHAT; CDR2 reads FQNNGV. V was shortened by 3 bases and J by 2 bases, with 10 bases between the two germline ends. The CDR3 has 14 residues. The CDR3 DNA reads as TGTGCCAGCAGCTTCAAGCCAGAGAACTATGGCTACACCTTC. Translation: CASSFKPENYGYTF. The full variable domain, completed using reference TRBV11-2 and TRBJ1-2, is EAGVAQSPRYKIIEKRQSVAFWCNPISGHATLYWYQQILGQGPKLLIQFQNNGVVDDSQLPKDRFSAERLKGVDSTLKIQPAKLEDSAVYLCASSFKPENYGYTFGSGTRLTVV.

A few counts support this clonotype. The rearrangement uses TRBV3-1 and TRBJ1-6; no firm D call. This CDR3 comprises 15 residues. Trimming stripped 1 base from V and 7 bases from J, with 11 bases between. CDR1 LGHDT and CDR2 YNNKEL come from the germline V gene (reference sequence). DNA of the CDR3: TGTGCCAGCAGCCAAGTCACGAGAGGGAATTCACCCCTCCACTTT. Translated, it gives CASSQVTRGNSPLHF.

In its sample, this clonotype was seen many times. The rearrangement links TRBV3-1 to TRBJ1-1; unclear D gene. The V gene lost 6 bases and the J gene lost 4 bases, with 9 bases spanning the gap. CDR1 is LGHDT and CDR2 is YNNKEL in the germline V gene (reference sequence). The CDR3 sequence is 12 residues long. The CDR3 sequence is CASSRYSTEAFF. The DNA for the CDR3 is TGTGCCAGCAGTCGCTACAGCACTGAAGCTTTCTTT.

Of note for this clonotype: A much larger clone lies one base from this, so it may be a read error. This chain uses TRBV20-1 with TRBJ2-3; possibly TRBD1 or TRBD2 for D (5 bases each). Germline V gene sequence: CDR1 DFQATT, CDR2 SNEGSKA (reference sequence). The CDR3 is made up of 17 amino acids. The CDR3 sequence is CCARDPLRGSSTDTQYF. In nucleotides, the CDR3 is TGCTGTGCTAGAGATCCGCTGAGGGGCTCGAGCACAGATACGCAGTATTTT.

V usage is TRBV6-5 and J usage is TRBJ2-1; 8 bases match TRBD2. Looked up from germline, CDR1 is MNHEY and CDR2 is SVGAGI. J was trimmed by 7 bases and V by 2 bases; bases with no gene match: 7. The CDR3 is made up of 15 amino acids. CDR3 in DNA: TGTGCCAGCAGTTACGCGCCGGGAGGGAGTAATGAGCAGTTCTTC. It codes for CASSYAPGGSNEQFF.

The V call is TRBV20-1, the J call TRBJ1-5, with a tentative D call TRBD1 (5 bases). Germline V gene lookup returns CDR1 DFQATT and CDR2 SNEGSKA (reference sequence). The CDR3 has 13 amino acids. The V gene lost 0 bases and the J gene lost 7 bases, with 10 bases spanning the gap. The CDR3 loop reads CSARELAGQPQHF. The CDR3 coding sequence is TGCAGTGCTAGAGAACTTGCAGGGCAGCCCCAGCATTTT.

The chain employs TRBV20-1 and TRBJ2-3; the D is unclear. This CDR3 spans 13 amino acids. CDR1 is DFQATT, CDR2 SNEGSKA, per germline (reference sequence). The CDR3: CSATATMADTQYF. The CDR3 coding sequence is TGCAGCGCGACCGCAACGATGGCAGATACGCAGTATTTT.

To note about this clonotype: A read error is possible here, since a much larger clone lies one base away. Here the CDR3 reads CASSEGTSGNAIYF. The DNA of the CDR3 is TGTGCCAGCAGTGAGGGGACGTCTGGAAACGCCATATATTTT. The chain employs TRBV2 and TRBJ1-3, with D possibly matching TRBD1 (5 bases). This CDR3 comprises 14 residues. Germline CDR1 is SNHLY and CDR2 is FYNNEI.

This clonotype was seen a handful of times. The chain has TRBV6-1 and TRBJ2-4; 10 bases are shared with TRBD1. This CDR3 is built from 14 residues. Germline V gives CDR1 MNHNS, CDR2 SASEGT. V was pared by 6 bases and J by 7 bases, with 6 bases of the junction left unmatched. CDR3 in amino acids: CASRETGGPNIQYF. CDR3 nucleotides: TGTGCCAGCAGAGAGACAGGGGGCCCCAACATTCAGTACTTC.

This clonotype has ten or more counts. The CDR3 sequence: CAISAGDRAQPQHF. The CDR3 DNA sequence: TGTGCCATCAGTGCAGGAGACAGGGCTCAGCCCCAGCATTTT. The rearrangement joins TRBV10-3 to TRBJ1-5; TRBD1 matches at 7 bases. In germline, CDR1 is ENHRY, CDR2 SYGVKD. Trimming removed 4 bases from V and 6 bases from J; junction bases left unmatched: 6. The CDR3 is 14 residues long.

This clonotype was seen repeatedly, ten times or more. J is TRBJ2-1 and V is TRBV11-1; D is undetermined. The germline V and J ends were trimmed by 2 bases and 3 bases, with 5 bases remaining between them. Germline CDR1 is SGHAT and CDR2 is FQDESV (reference sequence). This CDR3 comprises 13 residues. The CDR3, as DNA: TGTGCCAGCAGCTTAAGTCGCTACAATGAGCAGTTCTTC. Translation: CASSLSRYNEQFF.

This sequence joins TRBV7-9 and TRBJ2-7, with D possibly being TRBD1 (6 bases). This CDR3 is 14 amino acids long. The V gene's germline CDR1 is SEHNR and CDR2 FQNEAQ (reference sequence). V lost 7 bases and J 4 bases, leaving 17 bases between the germline ends. The CDR3 is CASTLGTRPYEQYF. The CDR3 DNA reads as TGTGCCAGCACCCTCGGGACACGACCTTACGAGCAGTACTTC.

This clonotype showed up many times. This chain uses TRBV4-3 with TRBJ1-4; D is unclear. Germline V gives CDR1 LGHNA, CDR2 YSLEER. The CDR3 is made up of 16 amino acids. The germline V and J ends were trimmed by 1 base and 0 bases, with 9 bases remaining between them. For the CDR3, the DNA is TGCGCCAGCAGCCAAGGGGCTGGGCCAACTAATGAAAAACTGTTTTTT. This gives the protein CASSQGAGPTNEKLFF.

In its sample, this clonotype was seen many times. The chain is built from TRBV27 and TRBJ2-3; 7 nucleotides align to TRBD1. This CDR3 region has 15 residues. Looked up from germline, CDR1 is MNHEY and CDR2 is SMNVEV (reference sequence). V trimming: 4 bases; J trimming: 4 bases; junction bases outside the gene matches: 8. CDR3 in amino acids: CASSSARQGADTQYF. CDR3 DNA: TGTGCCAGCAGTTCCGCTAGACAGGGTGCAGATACGCAGTATTTT.

This clonotype was counted a few times. V is TRBV6-5 and J is TRBJ1-1; D remains ambiguous. The CDR3 loop spans 11 amino acids. The germline V gene has CDR1 MNHEY and CDR2 SVGAGI. The V end lost 7 bases, the J end lost 1 base, and 4 bases lay between the germline ends. Here the CDR3 DNA reads TGTGCCAGCACCTCGAACACTGAAGCTTTCTTT. Translation: CASTSNTEAFF.

The table lists this clonotype with a few counts. The chain uses TRBV18 and TRBJ2-5; D ambiguous. Per germline, CDR1 KGHSH and CDR2 LQKENI. The CDR3 covers 13 residues. Trimming removed 6 bases at V and 1 base at J, with 9 bases between. CDR3 protein: CASSPGFQETQYF. DNA for the CDR3: TGTGCCAGCTCCCCGGGCTTCCAAGAGACCCAGTACTTC.

This clonotype was seen ten or more times. The V call is TRBV4-3, the J call TRBJ2-3, with 7 nucleotides matching TRBD1. The CDR3 consists of 15 residues. Germline-derived CDR1 and CDR2 are LGHNA and YSLEER. With 6 bases clipped from V and 4 bases from J, the junction kept 10 bases outside the gene matches. DNA for the CDR3: TGCGCCAGCAGTTCAGGACAGGAACGACCAGATACGCAGTATTTT. This translates into CASSSGQERPDTQYF.

This clonotype occurred many times. This chain joins TRBV7-8 and TRBJ1-2; D not resolved. Trimming left V 1 base short and J 5 bases short, with 5 bases between. Germline lookup yields CDR1 SGHVS and CDR2 FQNEAQ. This CDR3 contains 12 residues. The CDR3 bases are TGTGCCAGCAGCTTAGTGGCGTATGGCTACACCTTC. Amino acid sequence: CASSLVAYGYTF.

This clonotype came up many times. The CDR3 loop is CSASARGSVTDTQYF. The CDR3 bases are TGCAGTGCTAGTGCGCGGGGGTCCGTCACAGATACGCAGTATTTT. The rearrangement joins TRBV20-1 to TRBJ2-3; TRBD2 matches 7 bases. V was clipped by 3 bases and J by 2 bases; unmatched bases: 8. The germline V gene has CDR1 DFQATT and CDR2 SNEGSKA (reference sequence). The CDR3 totals 15 residues.

This clonotype was observed a handful of times. The junction and the germline gene differ at one end; a read error may be behind it. J is TRBJ2-5 and V is TRBV12-3 or TRBV12-4; the match to TRBD2 covers 10 bases. CDR3 length: 17 amino acids. The CDR3 loop is CASSLALASGGQETQYF. CDR3 bases: TGTGCCAGCAGTCTAGCCCTGGCTAGCGGGGGCCAAGAGACCCAGTACTTC.

In its sample, this clonotype was seen a few times. The V call is TRBV6-6, the J call TRBJ1-4; D may be TRBD1 (5 bases). The CDR3 covers 13 residues. Germline CDR1 MNHNY, CDR2 SVGAGI (reference sequence). V lost 6 bases, J lost 8 bases, and 13 bases lay in between. Written as DNA, the CDR3 is TGTGCCAGCAGCTCAGGGAATGGCGAAAAACTGTTTTTT. It encodes CASSSGNGEKLFF.

This clonotype was picked up a small number of times. The rearrangement uses TRBV7-2 and TRBJ2-1; no reliable D call. V dropped 5 bases and J dropped 5 bases, with 10 bases sitting between them. The CDR3 covers 13 residues. The V gene's germline CDR1 is SGHTA and CDR2 FQGNSA. The CDR3 coding sequence is TGTGCCAGCAGCCCCCAAAGGGACAATGAGCAGTTCTTC. It codes for CASSPQRDNEQFF.

The chain carries TRBV7-9 and TRBJ2-5, with 8 bases lining up with TRBD2. V lost 5 bases, J lost 3 bases, and 5 bases stayed unmatched. This CDR3 is built from 14 residues. Germline values: CDR1 SEHNR, CDR2 FQNEAQ (reference sequence). The CDR3 region has the DNA TGTGCCAGCAGCAAACCGGGACTAGAAGAGACCCAGTACTTC. This sequence encodes CASSKPGLEETQYF.